This TCR delta chain was captured in a study of gamma delta lymphoproliferative disorders and STAT genes (dated by TCRdb to 2017 to 2018). Some background on the complete study: Gamma-chain libraries were prepared from at least 50 ng of genomic DNA using the LymphoTrack Dx TCRG Assay. Because no corresponding Invivoscribe delta assay was available, delta-chain libraries were prepared according to the EuroClonality-NGS working group standard operating procedure. Within a larger immunophenotypic and STAT-mutation study, TCR gamma and delta CDR3 repertoires were profiled by deep sequencing in Tgammadelta lymphoproliferative disease patients and healthy controls. To confirm the results, all delta-chain samples and a couple of gamma-chain samples were sequenced a second time. The research as a whole found: It was noted by the authors that NGS specificity may be reduced at low frequencies, so confirmation of the public or private nature of leukemic clones is needed. T cells in controls likely covered a range of maturation stages, whereas leukemic cells were skewed toward terminal effectors, which could potentially limit comparisons between patients and controls. In whole-repertoire clustering, patient gamma repertoires grouped separately from healthy controls, whereas delta repertoires showed no separation between groups. Nearly all major patient gamma and delta clonotypes were public, shared with at least one healthy donor; only a couple of gamma clonotypes were private to disease.

Here V drops 3 bases and J drops 3 bases, and the junction holds 14 bases not matched to any gene. The CDR1 and CDR2 encoded by the germline V gene are GEAIGNYY and EKD. The CDR3 measures 17 amino acids from cysteine to phenylalanine. The retained sequence is limited to the CDR3, 51 bases, with the frame set at the first base. This clone occurred a few times. It lacks a known antigen. This DNA's translation differs at residue 12 from TCRdb's protein, which comes from a much larger clone; a read error is likely, and the protein shown is translated from the DNA. Genomic DNA from peripheral blood mononuclear cells isolated from patients and controls was used for TCR sequencing. As controls, approximately 23 healthy adult blood donors (median age around 63 years; about 12 males and 11 females) were included and were matched to patients for age and sex. Both library methods used multiplex PCR with primers targeting conserved V and J regions of the TCR genes. Purified and pooled amplicons were sequenced on an Illumina MiSeq platform. The authors' analysis ran thus. MiXCR performed V(D)J alignment, clonotype assembly and translation, and VDJtools was used for functionality assessment and CDR3 repertoire analyses. CDR3 was defined according to IMGT, and analyses were limited to productive sequences using functional genes, with ORF genes and pseudogenes excluded. A custom Python script was used to look across all patients and controls for identical amino acid CDR3s belonging to major clonotypes, meaning those with a frequency of >=5%. Clonotype frequencies in patients versus controls were compared with a one-sided non-parametric Wilcoxon test. The public reads were reprocessed by TCRdb using CATT, and rows of matching DNA were later combined. The V and J calls follow TCRdb's processing rather than the paper's. Within this sample are 3,000 or so delta-chain clones, with 1% to 1.5% of them counted one time only. The ten biggest clones cover roughly 21% of the sample.

The sequencing input was blood. The clonotype was recovered from a human donor in good health. The V and J genes are TRDV2 and TRDJ1, with 8 central nucleotides matching TRDD3. Read as DNA, the sequence is TGTGCCTGTGACGCGTTACATCTGACTGGGGGCTCCGATAAACTCATCTTT. This sequence encodes CACDALHLTGGSDKLIF.